The entry below gives a single TCR beta chain sequence along with its context. These data belong to a study of blood T cell repertoires in COVID-19. Germline-derived CDR1 and CDR2 are SGHRS and YFSETQ. V lost 4 bases and J lost 0, with 12 bases in between. The CDR3 loop spans 15 amino acids. The method was immunoSEQ multiplex PCR; TCRdb's version includes in-frame clones alone and lacks a portion of them. Among approximately 110,000 clones listed, 69% were seen once. This sequence originates from an elderly man with acute or convalescent COVID-19. The sequenced sample was peripheral blood. The chain links TRBV5-1 to TRBJ2-3; unclear D gene. The CDR3 protein is CASSISQASTDTQYF. Written as DNA, the CDR3 is TGCGCCAGCAGCATTTCGCAGGCAAGCACAGATACGCAGTATTTT.